The clone carrying this T cell receptor (beta chain) was recorded a few times. Antigen: not known. These data belong to a study of beta chain features in type 1 diabetes. The study, taken as a whole, reports: In all four CD4+ subsets, TCRB CDR3 length was significantly, moderately reduced in type 1 diabetes.

V lost 2 bases and J lost 0, with 8 bases in between. This CDR3 region has 15 residues. Germline CDR1 is MNHNS and CDR2 is SASEGT. Investigators reverse transcribed all isolated RNA, so they sequenced expressed TCRB transcripts. Generated by immunoSEQ multiplex PCR, the TCRdb table keeps only in-frame clones and is missing some. The table records hundreds of thousands of clones, under 15% of them present only once. The TCR originated in a man aged 18 to 30 with type 1 diabetes. Material for sequencing was naive CD4+ T cells from blood. The chain combines TRBV6-1 with TRBJ1-5; no firm D call. This chain's CDR3 is CASSERSLSNQPQHF. CDR3 sequence (DNA): TGTGCCAGCAGTGAAAGGTCCCTTAGCAATCAGCCCCAGCATTTT.